This TCR beta chain was found in a study of blood T cells in healthy people across ages. General study findings and limits: A roughly linear fall in TCR beta diversity per million T cells was seen with increasing age. Estimated diversity, derived from one million T cells, was regarded as an underestimate.

This clonotype has a single count. What it binds is not known. The CDR3 runs to 14 residues. The amount of total RNA extracted per sample was at least 5 micrograms. Alongside a J-beta primer mix, a sample-barcoded 5' primer served in a second PCR lasting roughly 7 to 12 cycles. Through a template-switch adaptor with 12 random nucleotides, each cDNA molecule received a tag. MiXCR was run by TCRdb on the 5' RACE reads, yielding one entry per CDR3 protein. The top ten hold 2.1% of the sample, which has about 1.8 million distinct CDR3 sequences, 49% seen once. The sequencing input was blood. The V call is TRBV12-3 or TRBV12-4, the J call TRBJ2-4; 7 bases fit TRBD2. The J call may be incorrect, as the DNA end agrees better with TRBJ2-5. This clonotype was obtained from a middle-aged woman in good health. The CDR3 DNA reads as TGTGCCAGCAGAGGACCAGCGGGGCAAGAGACCCAGTACTTC. Residues: CASRGPAGQETQYF.